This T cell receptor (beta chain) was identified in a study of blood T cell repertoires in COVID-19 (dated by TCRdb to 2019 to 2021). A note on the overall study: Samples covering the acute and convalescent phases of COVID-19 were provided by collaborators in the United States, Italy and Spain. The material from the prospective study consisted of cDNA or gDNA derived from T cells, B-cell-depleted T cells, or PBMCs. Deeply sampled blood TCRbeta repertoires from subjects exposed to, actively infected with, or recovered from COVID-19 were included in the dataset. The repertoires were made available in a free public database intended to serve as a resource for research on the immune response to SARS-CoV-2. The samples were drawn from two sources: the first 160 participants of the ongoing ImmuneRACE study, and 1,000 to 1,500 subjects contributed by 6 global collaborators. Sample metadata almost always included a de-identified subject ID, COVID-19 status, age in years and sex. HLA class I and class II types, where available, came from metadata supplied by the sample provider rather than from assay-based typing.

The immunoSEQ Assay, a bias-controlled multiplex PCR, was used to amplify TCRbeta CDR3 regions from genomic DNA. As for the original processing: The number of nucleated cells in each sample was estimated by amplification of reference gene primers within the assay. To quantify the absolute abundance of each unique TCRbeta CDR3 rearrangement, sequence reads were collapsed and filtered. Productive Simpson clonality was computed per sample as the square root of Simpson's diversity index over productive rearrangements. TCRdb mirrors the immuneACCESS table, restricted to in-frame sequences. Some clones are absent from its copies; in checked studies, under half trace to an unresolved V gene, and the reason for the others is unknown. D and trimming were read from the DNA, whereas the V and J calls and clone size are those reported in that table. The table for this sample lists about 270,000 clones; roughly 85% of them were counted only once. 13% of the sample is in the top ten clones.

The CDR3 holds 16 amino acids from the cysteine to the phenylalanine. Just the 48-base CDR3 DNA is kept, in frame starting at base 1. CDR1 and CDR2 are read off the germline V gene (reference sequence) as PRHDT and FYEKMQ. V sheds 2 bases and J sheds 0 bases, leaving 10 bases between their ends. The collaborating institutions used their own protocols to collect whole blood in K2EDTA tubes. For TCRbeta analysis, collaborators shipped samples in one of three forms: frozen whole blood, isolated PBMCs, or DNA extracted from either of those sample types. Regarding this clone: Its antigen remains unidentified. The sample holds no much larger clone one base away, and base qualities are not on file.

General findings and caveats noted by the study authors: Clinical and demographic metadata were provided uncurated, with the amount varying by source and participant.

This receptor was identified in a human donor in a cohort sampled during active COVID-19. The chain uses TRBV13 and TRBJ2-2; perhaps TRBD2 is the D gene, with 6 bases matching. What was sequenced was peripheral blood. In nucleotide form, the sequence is TGTGCCAGCAGCTTATTGGGCGGGGCGAACACCGGGGAGCTGTTTTTT. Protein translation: CASSLLGGANTGELFF.